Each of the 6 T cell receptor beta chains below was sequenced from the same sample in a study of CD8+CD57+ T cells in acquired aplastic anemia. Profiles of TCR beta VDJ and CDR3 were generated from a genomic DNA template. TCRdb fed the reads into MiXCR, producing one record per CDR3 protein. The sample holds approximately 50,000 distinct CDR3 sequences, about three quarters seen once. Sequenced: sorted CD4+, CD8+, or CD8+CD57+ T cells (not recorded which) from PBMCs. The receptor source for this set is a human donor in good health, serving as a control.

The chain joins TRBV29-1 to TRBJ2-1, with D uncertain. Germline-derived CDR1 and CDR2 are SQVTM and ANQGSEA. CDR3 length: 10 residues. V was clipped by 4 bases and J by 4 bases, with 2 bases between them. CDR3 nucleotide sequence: TGCAGCGTTGGGTACAATGAGCAGTTCTTC. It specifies CSVGYNEQFF.

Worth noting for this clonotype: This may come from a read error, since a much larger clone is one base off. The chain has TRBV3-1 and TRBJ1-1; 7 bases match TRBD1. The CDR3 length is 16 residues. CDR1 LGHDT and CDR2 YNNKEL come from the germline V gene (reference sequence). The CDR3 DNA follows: TGTGCCAGCAGCCAAAATAAACAGGGGTGGTTCACTGGAGCTTTCTTT. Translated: CASSQNKQGWFTGAFF.

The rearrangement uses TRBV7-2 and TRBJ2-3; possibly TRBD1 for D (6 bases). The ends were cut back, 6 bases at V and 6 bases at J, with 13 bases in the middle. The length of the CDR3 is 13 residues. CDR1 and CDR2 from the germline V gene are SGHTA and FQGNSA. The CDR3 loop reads CASSLRGSDTQYF. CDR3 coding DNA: TGTGCCAGCAGTTTGAGGGGGTCGGATACGCAGTATTTT.

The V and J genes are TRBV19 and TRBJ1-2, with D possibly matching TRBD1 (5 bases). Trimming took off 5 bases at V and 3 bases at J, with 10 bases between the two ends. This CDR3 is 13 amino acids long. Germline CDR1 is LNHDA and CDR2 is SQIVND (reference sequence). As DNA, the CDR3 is TGTGCCAGTAGTCCGCGGGGGGACTATGGCTACACCTTC. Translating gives CASSPRGDYGYTF.

The CDR3 spells CSAGDDTWGEQYF. CDR3 DNA sequence: TGCAGTGCTGGGGACGACACCTGGGGGGAGCAGTACTTC. The rearrangement links TRBV20-1 to TRBJ2-5, with D perhaps TRBD2 (6 bases). Deletions cut 5 bases from V and 11 bases from J, with 21 bases between. Per the germline V gene, CDR1 is DFQATT and CDR2 is SNEGSKA (reference sequence). The CDR3 consists of 13 residues.

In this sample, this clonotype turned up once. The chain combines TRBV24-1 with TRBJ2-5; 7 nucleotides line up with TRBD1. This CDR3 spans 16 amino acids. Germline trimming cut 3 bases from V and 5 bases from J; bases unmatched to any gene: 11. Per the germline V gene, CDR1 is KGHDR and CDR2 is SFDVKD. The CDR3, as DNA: TGTGCCACCAGTGATAACCAACCGACAGGGTTGGAGACCCAGTACTTC. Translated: CATSDNQPTGLETQYF.